A selection of T cell receptor beta chains follows, all from one sample in a study of naive and memory T cell subsets. TCRdb independently ran MiXCR on the UMI-ligation and nested PCR reads; one entry per CDR3 protein. The sample has about 26,000 distinct CDR3 sequences, under 6.5% seen once. Sequencing input: blood. These receptors came from an adult in good health. Each CDR3 is given with its conserved first and last residue. A D gene is named only where the DNA matches it firmly. Rows give clone size only sometimes, using once, few, many, or a class for an expanded clone.

V | size | D | CDR3
TRBV28 | - | - | CASRAQNYGYTF
TRBV28 | many | - | CASLGAAVDTQYF
TRBV28 | many | TRBD2 | CASGEGNTQYF
TRBV25-1 | many | TRBD1 | CASSETGTGSYEQYF
TRBV7-2 | few | - | CASSPLRQSTEAFF
TRBV11-2 | many | - | CASSALRGSSYNEQFF
TRBV6-2/TRBV6-3 | many | - | CASSYSKWRLAKNIQYF
TRBV13 | - | TRBD1 | CASSPTRDSSYEQYF
TRBV20-1 | many | TRBD1 | CSAPPLDRDRRSEAFF
TRBV9 | many | TRBD1 | CASSLGTDYEQYF
TRBV21-1 | many | - | CASSPREDRATDTQYF
TRBV29-1 | many | - | CSVRRGKYNEQFF
TRBV3-1 | many | TRBD2 | CASSQAPLAGGIYEQYF
TRBV3-1 | many | - | CASSHGRRSYEQYF
TRBV7-8 | many | - | CASSLYLNEQFF
TRBV27 | many | - | CASRSTGAGYGYTF
TRBV7-9 | many | TRBD2 | CASSSSGTSGRAYNEQFF
TRBV5-4 | few | - | CASSLGGGNQPQHF
TRBV7-9 | many | TRBD1 | CASSRQGMSEQYF
TRBV7-2 | medium-sized | TRBD2 | CASRPSGRADTQYF
TRBV6-1 | few | TRBD1 | CASSEVGQPGYGYTF
TRBV28 | many | TRBD2 | CASSSALAGYTDTQYF
TRBV12-3/TRBV12-4 | many | TRBD2 | CASSLVVLAGGGVDEQFF
TRBV6-2/TRBV6-3 | many | TRBD2 | CASRAIAGGEYEQYF
TRBV29-1 | many | TRBD1 | CSVEVRGPETQYF
TRBV19 | - | - | CASSSTSTGELFF
TRBV12-3/TRBV12-4 | few | - | CASSPPGHRSGANVLTF
TRBV12-5 | many | - | CASGLNPPQGGGYTF
TRBV6-6 | many | - | CASSLHRVDTEAFF
TRBV12-3/TRBV12-4 | many | TRBD2 | CASLLAGGEETQYF
TRBV7-2 | many | - | CASSLEVRANQPQHF
TRBV7-9 | many | TRBD2 | CASSESGSSYNEQFF
TRBV4-1 | many | - | CASSQDSNSGNTIYF